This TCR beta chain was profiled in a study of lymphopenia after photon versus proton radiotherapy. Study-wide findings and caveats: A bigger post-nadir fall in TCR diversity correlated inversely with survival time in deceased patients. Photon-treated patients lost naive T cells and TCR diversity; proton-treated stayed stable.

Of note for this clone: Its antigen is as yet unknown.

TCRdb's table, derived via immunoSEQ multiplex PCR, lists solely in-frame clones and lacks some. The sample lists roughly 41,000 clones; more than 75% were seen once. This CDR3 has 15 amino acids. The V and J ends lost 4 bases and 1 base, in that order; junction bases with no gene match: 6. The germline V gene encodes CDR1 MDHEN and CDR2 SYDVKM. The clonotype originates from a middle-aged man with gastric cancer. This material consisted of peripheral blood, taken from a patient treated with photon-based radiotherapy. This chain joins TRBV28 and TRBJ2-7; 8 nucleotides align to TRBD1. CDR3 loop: CASSSAGGGSYEQYF. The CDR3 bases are TGTGCCAGCAGTTCAGCAGGGGGCGGTTCCTACGAGCAGTACTTC.